Below, one T cell receptor beta chain is given with its context. The target antigen is unknown. This specimen comes from a study of CD8+ T cells in alopecia areata. Findings and limits, study-wide: In scalp samples, resident alphabeta T cells of normal skin are also sequenced. Patients shared TCRs less clearly than mice did, possibly for HLA-related reasons. Across lesional scalp, and particularly alopecia totalis/universalis, clonality surpassed that of normal scalp.

It was from PBMCs that CD4+ and CD8+ T cells were sorted. Reverse transcription of extracted RNA yielded cDNA, which provided the sequencing template. Assay: immunoSEQ multiplex PCR; the TCRdb copy retains only in-frame clones and omits some. The table shows around 150,000 clones, with 55% to 65% occurring only once. The CDR3 has 14 amino acids. Per germline, CDR1 SGHDT and CDR2 YYEEEE. Trimming cost V 7 bases and J 6 bases; bases outside gene matches: 9. The receptor was derived from a human donor in good health. Sequencing was performed on CD4+ T cells sorted from blood. The rearrangement uses TRBV5-6 and TRBJ2-1; 8 positions match TRBD2. CDR3 loop: CASAPRLASNEQFF. The DNA of the CDR3 is TGTGCCAGCGCCCCTCGACTAGCGAGCAATGAGCAGTTCTTC.